One T cell receptor (beta chain) is described in this entry. Measured with immunoSEQ multiplex PCR; TCRdb has only the in-frame clones, and not every one. The sample holds tens of thousands of clones; about 80% are singletons and the top ten take 19%. Germline V gene sequence: CDR1 SGHAT, CDR2 FQDESV (reference sequence). The CDR3 is 13 residues long. The V end lost 2 bases, the J end lost 5 bases, and 9 bases lay between the germline ends. The entry originates in a study of blood T cell repertoires in COVID-19. The overall study: The samples span acute and convalescent COVID-19 from the United States, Italy and Spain.

Specimen: peripheral blood. The genes are TRBV11-1 and TRBJ1-1, with D possibly matching TRBD1 (5 bases). The receptor comes from a woman over 75 with acute or convalescent COVID-19. The CDR3 here is CASSLPGRTEAFF. In DNA, the CDR3 is TGTGCCAGCAGCTTACCAGGGAGGACTGAAGCTTTCTTT.